Detailed here is one T cell receptor beta chain. The clone's antigen remains unknown. No much larger clone exists at a distance of one base, and base qualities are not known. Each collaborating institution followed its own protocols to collect whole blood in K2EDTA tubes. For TCRbeta analysis, collaborators shipped samples as frozen whole blood, isolated PBMCs, or DNA extracted from either of those sample types. The CDR3 contains 18 residues, cysteine and phenylalanine counted. Just CDR3 DNA is preserved here, 54 bases in frame from base 1. The germline V gene (reference sequence) gives CDR1 as SSHAT and CDR2 as FNYEAQ. V is shortened by 5 bases, J by 2 bases, and the region joining them spans 22 bases. TCRbeta CDR3 regions were amplified from genomic DNA using the immunoSEQ Assay, a bias-controlled multiplex PCR. The paper's processing steps were these. The number of nucleated cells in each sample was estimated from the amplification of reference gene primers within the assay. To quantify the absolute abundance of each unique TCRbeta CDR3 rearrangement, sequence reads were collapsed and filtered. Productive Simpson clonality was computed per sample as the square root of Simpson's diversity index over productive rearrangements. TCRdb carries this immuneACCESS record with in-frame sequences only. Its versions omit some clonotypes, under half of them owing to an unresolved V gene in the studies checked, with the rest unexplained. Clone size and V and J calls were adopted from that table, with D and trimming inferred from the DNA. The sample table holds fewer than 350,000 clones, of which roughly 89% were seen once. The ten most abundant clones make up about 4.2% of the sample.

The sample comes from a study of blood T cell repertoires in COVID-19 (dated by TCRdb to the early 2020s). Describing the broader study: Samples from collaborators originated in the United States, Italy and Spain and spanned both the acute and convalescent phases of COVID-19. The material from the prospective study consisted of cDNA or gDNA derived from T cells, B-cell-depleted T cells, or PBMCs. Subjects who had been exposed to COVID-19, were actively infected with it, or had recovered from it provided the deeply sampled blood TCRbeta repertoires that made up the dataset. The repertoires were made available in a free public database intended to serve as a resource for research on the immune response to SARS-CoV-2. Samples came from the ongoing ImmuneRACE study (first 160 participants) plus 1,254 subjects from 6 global collaborators. Sample metadata almost always included a de-identified subject ID, COVID-19 status, age in years and sex. HLA class I and class II types, where available, came from metadata supplied by the sample provider rather than from assay-based typing. The paper as a whole reports these results and caveats: Clinical and demographic metadata were provided uncurated, with the amount varying by source and participant.

Material: peripheral blood. This sequence originates from a man aged 35-49 years with acute or convalescent COVID-19. This chain joins TRBV7-7 to TRBJ1-5; the D gene is perhaps TRBD1, on 5 matching bases. The CDR3 reads CASSPGSVGPWGNQPQHF. The DNA reads as follows: TGTGCCAGCAGCCCCGGGTCGGTGGGGCCTTGGGGCAATCAGCCCCAGCATTTT.